A selection of T cell receptor beta chains follows, all from one sample in a study of blood T cell repertoires in COVID-19. The method was immunoSEQ multiplex PCR; TCRdb's version includes in-frame clones alone and lacks a portion of them. The sample holds a few hundred thousand clones; roughly four fifths are singletons and the top ten take roughly 8.2%. The source material was peripheral blood. All receptors derive from a woman of 80 years or more with COVID-19, enrolled during active disease. CDR3s include the opening cysteine and the closing phenylalanine or tryptophan. D genes are given only for firm matches. Clone size is not always given. Where it is, it says once, few, many or a class for expanded clones.

>TRBD2|once|TRBJ2-1|TRBV5-4
TGTGCCAGCAGCGTGACCGGACTAGCGGGTTCTAATGAGCAGTTCTTC
CASSVTGLAGSNEQFF
>-|-|TRBJ2-7|TRBV5-1
TGCGCCAGCAGCTTGGGCGACTACGAGCAGTACTTC
CASSLGDYEQYF
>-|-|TRBJ1-5|TRBV28
TGTGCCAGCAGGAATGATTACAGATCTACGCATTTT
CASRNDYRSTHF
>-|-|TRBJ1-2|TRBV7-2
TGTGCCAGCAGCTTAGATGGAGGGAACTATGGCTACACCTTC
CASSLDGGNYGYTF
>-|-|TRBJ1-2|TRBV27
TGTGCCAGCAGTCGAGTGCAGGGGAACTATGGCTACACCTTC
CASSRVQGNYGYTF
>-|-|TRBJ2-3|TRBV7-9
TGTGCCAGCAGCTTAGGGCAGGGGACGCAGTATTTT
CASSLGQGTQYF
>-|-|TRBJ1-1|TRBV7-9
TGTGCCAGCCAAGCAGGGCTGAACACTGAAGCTTTCTTT
CASQAGLNTEAFF
>TRBD2|-|TRBJ2-3|TRBV5-1
TGCGCCAGCAGCTTGGGAAGCGGGGGGTCCACGAATACGCAGTATTTT
CASSLGSGGSTNTQYF
>TRBD1|-|TRBJ2-1|TRBV4-1
TGCGCCAGCCGTCGAACAGGACAGGTAGGTGAGCAGTTCTTC
CASRRTGQVGEQFF
>TRBD1|-|TRBJ1-2|TRBV29-1
TGCAGCGTTGAGGGGACAGGGATGGGCGGCTACACCTTC
CSVEGTGMGGYTF